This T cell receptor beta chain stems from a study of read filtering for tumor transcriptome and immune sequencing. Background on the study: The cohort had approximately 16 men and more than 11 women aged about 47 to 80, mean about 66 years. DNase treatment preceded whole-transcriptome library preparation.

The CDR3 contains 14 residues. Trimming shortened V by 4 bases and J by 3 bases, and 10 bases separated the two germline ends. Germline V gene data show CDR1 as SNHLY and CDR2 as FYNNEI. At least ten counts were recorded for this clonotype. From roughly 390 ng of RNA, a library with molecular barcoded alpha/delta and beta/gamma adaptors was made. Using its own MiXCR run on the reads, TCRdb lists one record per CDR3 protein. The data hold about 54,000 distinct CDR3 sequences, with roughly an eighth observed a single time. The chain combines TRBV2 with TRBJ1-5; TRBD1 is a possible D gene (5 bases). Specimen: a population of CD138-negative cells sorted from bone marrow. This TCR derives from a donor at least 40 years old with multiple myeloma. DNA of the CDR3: TGTGCCAGCAGTGTGGGACGGACCAATCAGCCCCAGCATTTT. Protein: CASSVGRTNQPQHF.